This T cell receptor beta chain originates from a study of cytomegalovirus exposure and HLA in healthy donors. Looking at the study overall: Of around 400 genotyped donors, roughly 81% grouped in the Caucasian-associated ancestry cluster. Whole-study results and caveats: Despite most TCR sequences being rare, some public TCRs occurred in many donors. DRB1 had the most TCR associations and HLA-C the fewest, a later analysis found, with rates varying by HLA locus.

Amplification used 60 Vbeta primers and 13 Jbeta primers. The protocol was immunoSEQ multiplex PCR, while the TCRdb copy is restricted to in-frame clones and leaves out a portion. The repertoire holds 110,000 or so clones, with about 78% as singletons. V dropped 1 base and J dropped 11 bases, with 16 bases sitting between them. The CDR3 runs 14 residues. Germline-derived CDR1 and CDR2 are SGHNT and YENEEA. With regard to this clone: Its antigen is not identified.

The TCR was taken from a woman between 25 and 40 years old in good health and CMV-seropositive. The chain uses TRBV11-3 and TRBJ2-3; TRBD2 might be the D (5 bases). Material for sequencing was PBMCs. The CDR3 protein is CASSLVAGASGQYF. The CDR3 DNA reads as TGTGCCAGCAGCTTAGTGGCGGGTGCTTCAGGGCAGTATTTT.